Listed below are T cell receptor beta chains from one sample, sequenced in a study of T cell responses to AZD1222 COVID-19 vaccine. Produced via immunoSEQ multiplex PCR; TCRdb's table is partial and in-frame only. The table records 150,000 to 200,000 clones, about nine tenths of them present only once. Sequenced here: peripheral blood, sampled 28 days after the second AZD1222 dose. These TCRs come from an adult who received the AZD1222 COVID-19 vaccine. Each CDR3 is given with its conserved first and last residue. Fields, in order: clone size, J gene, V gene, D gene, CDR3 DNA, CDR3 protein. The D gene is left open where the match is weak. Expanded clones are given a class, and other clones once, few, many or no size at all.

. TRBJ2-5 TRBV25-1 . TGTGCCAGCAGTGAGTACAGGGAAGGGTTAGGAGAGACCCAGTACTTC CASSEYREGLGETQYF
. TRBJ2-7 TRBV21-1 . TGTGCCAGCAGCATGATTACCGCCGCCTACGAGCAGTACTTC CASSMITAAYEQYF
. TRBJ1-5 TRBV4-2 . TGTGCCAGCAGCCAAGAAGGGATAGCGGGGAGCAATCAGCCCCAGCATTTT CASSQEGIAGSNQPQHF
. TRBJ2-1 TRBV11-2 TRBD2 TGTGCCAGCAGCTTAGTTAGGAGCTCTAGCGGGGACAATGAGCAGTTCTTC CASSLVRSSSGDNEQFF
. TRBJ1-4 TRBV18 . TGTGCCAGCTCACGCGACCCTGGCCCACCGGCTAATGAAAAACTGTTTTTT CASSRDPGPPANEKLFF
. TRBJ2-1 TRBV6-1 TRBD1 TGTGCCAGCAGTGACGGGTCAGGGGGCCTAGGGGAGCAGTTCTTC CASSDGSGGLGEQFF
. TRBJ1-1 TRBV19 . TGTGCCAGTAGTATTCTCAATTCGGGGGACACTGAAGCTTTCTTT CASSILNSGDTEAFF
. TRBJ1-6 TRBV25-1 TRBD1 TGTGCCAGCAGTGATACAGGGGGACATAATTCACCCCTCCACTTT CASSDTGGHNSPLHF
. TRBJ2-7 TRBV13 . TGTGCCAGCAGCCTAACCTCCCGGGACTACGAGCAGTACTTC CASSLTSRDYEQYF
. TRBJ2-7 TRBV11-2 . TGTGCCAGCAGTACCAACCCGACATACAAGAGCTCCTACGAGCAGTACTTC CASSTNPTYKSSYEQYF
. TRBJ2-6 TRBV19 . TGTGCCAGTAGTATCGACCCCTTGTACCTTTCTGGGGCCAACGTCCTGACTTTC CASSIDPLYLSGANVLTF
. TRBJ2-5 TRBV7-8 . TGTGCCAGCAGCGGGGGGACAAGACAAGAGACCCAGTACTTC CASSGGTRQETQYF
. TRBJ2-1 TRBV28 . TGTGCCAGCAGTAGTAGGGCAGGGGGGTTTTTAGGATATGAGCAGTTCTTC CASSSRAGGFLGYEQFF
. TRBJ2-1 TRBV3-1/TRBV3-2 TRBD2 TGTGCCAGCAGCCAAGGTCCGGGACTAGCGGGAGGCAATGAGCAGTTCTTC CASSQGPGLAGGNEQFF
. TRBJ2-5 TRBV7-7 TRBD2 TGTGCTAGCAGCAGAGCGGGGGGACCCCAAGAGACCCAGTACTTC CASSRAGGPQETQYF
. TRBJ1-2 TRBV6-5 . TGTGCCAGCAGTTACGGCAGGGCGGGTGGCTACACCTTC CASSYGRAGGYTF
. TRBJ2-7 TRBV12-5 . TGTGCTAGTGGTTGGGCCTACGAGCAGTACTTC CASGWAYEQYF
. TRBJ1-2 TRBV19 . TGTGCCACCCAACCTCCAAAATCCCCTTACTATGGCTACACCTTC CATQPPKSPYYGYTF
. TRBJ1-1 TRBV28 TRBD1 TGTGCCAGCAGTTTCTTCAGGGGGCGCATGAACACTGAAGCTTTCTTT CASSFFRGRMNTEAFF
. TRBJ2-7 TRBV7-8 . TGTGCCAGCAGCTCAGCCGGGGTCCCAATCTACGAGCAGTACTTC CASSSAGVPIYEQYF
. TRBJ1-1 TRBV6-5 TRBD1 TGTGCCAGCACCCTAACAGGGACAGGCACTGAAGCTTTCTTT CASTLTGTGTEAFF
. TRBJ1-3 TRBV5-4 . TGTGCCAGCAGCCCGGACCCCCCTACAGGTATCGGATCCTCTGGAAACACCATATATTTT CASSPDPPTGIGSSGNTIYF
once TRBJ2-2 TRBV11-2 . TGTGCCAGCAGCTTAGGCAGGGTTACCGGGGAGCTGTTTTTT CASSLGRVTGELFF
once TRBJ2-5 TRBV18 TRBD2 TGTGCCAGCTCACCGCGGACTAGCGGGAGGGAGCAGGAGACCCAGTACTTC CASSPRTSGREQETQYF
few TRBJ1-2 TRBV7-9 . TGTGCCAGCAGCTTAAACTATGGCTACACCTTC CASSLNYGYTF
. TRBJ1-2 TRBV9 . TGTGCCAGCAGCGTAACGGGCCAGGGTAGCTATGGCTACACCTTC CASSVTGQGSYGYTF